This T cell receptor (beta chain) was retrieved from a study of blood T cell repertoires in COVID-19. Study overall: Samples came from the United States, Italy and Spain, spanning acute and convalescent COVID-19. The analysed material was cDNA or gDNA that came from T cells, B-cell-depleted T cells, or PBMCs.

This clone showed up just a few times. Germline values: CDR1 SGHRS, CDR2 YFSETQ. CDR3 size: 16 residues. Trimming shortened V by 0 bases and J by 4 bases, and 14 bases separated the two germline ends. Per the original data handling: Amplification of reference gene primers was used by the study to estimate nucleated cell counts. Sequenced by immunoSEQ multiplex PCR; TCRdb stores in-frame clones only, minus some. D and trimming were read from the DNA, whereas the V and J calls and clone size are those reported in that table. There are about 85,000 clones in the sample; about 80% occur only once, and roughly 6.3% lies in the top ten.

The rearrangement links TRBV5-1 to TRBJ2-1; the D gene is possibly TRBD1 (5 bases). Sequenced input: peripheral blood. This clonotype was obtained from a man aged 60 to 69 with acute or convalescent COVID-19. DNA of the CDR3: TGCGCCAGCAGCTTGGAGGCAAGCAGGGCATACAATGAGCAGTTCTTC. Its translation is CASSLEASRAYNEQFF.